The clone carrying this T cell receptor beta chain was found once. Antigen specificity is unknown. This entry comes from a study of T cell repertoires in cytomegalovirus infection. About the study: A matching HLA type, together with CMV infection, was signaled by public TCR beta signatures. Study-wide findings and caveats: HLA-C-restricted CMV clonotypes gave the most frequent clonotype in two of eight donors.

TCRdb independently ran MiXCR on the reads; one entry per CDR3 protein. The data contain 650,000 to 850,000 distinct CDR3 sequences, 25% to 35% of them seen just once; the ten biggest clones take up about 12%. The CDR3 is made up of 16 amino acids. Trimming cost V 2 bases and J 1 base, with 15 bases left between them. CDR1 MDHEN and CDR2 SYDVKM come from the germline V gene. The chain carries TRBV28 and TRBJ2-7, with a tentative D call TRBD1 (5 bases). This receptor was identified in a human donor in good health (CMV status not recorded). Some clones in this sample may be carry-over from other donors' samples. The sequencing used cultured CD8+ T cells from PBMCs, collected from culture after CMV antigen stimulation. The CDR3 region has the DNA TGTGCCAGCAGTTTAGGGCTAGGGGCTACTTCCTACGAGCAGTACTTC. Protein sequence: CASSLGLGATSYEQYF. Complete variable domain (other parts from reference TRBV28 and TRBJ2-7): DVKVTQSSRYLVKRTGEKVFLECVQDMDHENMFWYRQDPGLGLRLIYFSYDVKMKEKGDIPEGYSVSREKKERFSLILESASTNQTSMYLCASSLGLGATSYEQYFGPGTRLTVT.